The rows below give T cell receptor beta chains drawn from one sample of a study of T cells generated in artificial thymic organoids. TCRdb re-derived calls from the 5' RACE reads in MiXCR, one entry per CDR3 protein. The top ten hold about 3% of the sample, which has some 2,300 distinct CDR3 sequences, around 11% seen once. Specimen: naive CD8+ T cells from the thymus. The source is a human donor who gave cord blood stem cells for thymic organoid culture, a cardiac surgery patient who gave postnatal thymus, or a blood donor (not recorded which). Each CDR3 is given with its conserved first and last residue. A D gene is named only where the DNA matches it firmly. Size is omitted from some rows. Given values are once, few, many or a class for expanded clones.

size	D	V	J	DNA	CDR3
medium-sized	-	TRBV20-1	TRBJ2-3	TGCAGTGCTAGAGATCGAATTCCAGATACGCAGTATTTT	CSARDRIPDTQYF
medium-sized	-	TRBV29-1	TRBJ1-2	TGCAGCGTTGAAGCCAGGGACTACTATGGCTACACCTTC	CSVEARDYYGYTF
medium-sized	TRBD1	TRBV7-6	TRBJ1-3	TGTGCCAGCAGCTACACAAAGGGGGCCCACTCTGGAAACACCATATATTTT	CASSYTKGAHSGNTIYF
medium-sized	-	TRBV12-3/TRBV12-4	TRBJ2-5	TGTGCCAGCAGTTTTGATGGGGCGCAAGAGACCCAGTACTTC	CASSFDGAQETQYF
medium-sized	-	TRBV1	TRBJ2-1	TGCACCAGCAGCCAACTCACCGGGACTAGCGGGAGATCGTCCTACAATGAGCAGTTCTTC	CTSSQLTGTSGRSSYNEQFF
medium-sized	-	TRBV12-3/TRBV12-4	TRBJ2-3	TGTGCCAGCAGTTTGGCCTCCCCCCAGGTCCAAGATACGCAGTATTTT	CASSLASPQVQDTQYF
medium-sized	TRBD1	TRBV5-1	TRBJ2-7	TGCGCCAGCAGCTTGTCCCCCCACAGGGGAGACTTTTACGAGCAGTACTTC	CASSLSPHRGDFYEQYF
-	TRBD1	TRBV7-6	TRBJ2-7	TGTGCCAGCAGCTTGCTTACAGGGGGCTCCTACGAGCAGTACTTC	CASSLLTGGSYEQYF
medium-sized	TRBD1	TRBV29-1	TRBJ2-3	TGCAGCTCACCGGGACAGGGAATAGATACGCAGTATTTT	CSSPGQGIDTQYF
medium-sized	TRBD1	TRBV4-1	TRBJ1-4	TGCGCCAGCAGCCAACCAGGGGGCGTAGGGGAAAAACTGTTTTTT	CASSQPGGVGEKLFF
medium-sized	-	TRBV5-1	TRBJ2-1	TGCGCCAGCAGCTACCGGGACGGCGAGTACAATGAGCAGTTCTTC	CASSYRDGEYNEQFF
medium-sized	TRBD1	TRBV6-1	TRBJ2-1	TGTGCTTTGGACAGGATTTACAATGAGCAGTTCTTC	CALDRIYNEQFF
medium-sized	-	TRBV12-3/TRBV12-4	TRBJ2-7	TGTGCCAGCAGTTTACTTGGCCGCTACGAGCAGTACTTC	CASSLLGRYEQYF
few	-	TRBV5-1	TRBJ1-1	TGCGCCAGCAGCGTCTACGGGGGGCGGTGGACTGAAGCTTTCTTT	CASSVYGGRWTEAFF
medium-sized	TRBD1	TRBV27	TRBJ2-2	TGTGCCAGCAGTTTACCTACAGGGGGCGGAACCGGGGAGCTGTTTTTT	CASSLPTGGGTGELFF
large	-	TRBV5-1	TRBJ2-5	TGCGCCAGCAGCTTCAAGAGACTGTTGGAACAAGAGACCCAGTACTTC	CASSFKRLLEQETQYF
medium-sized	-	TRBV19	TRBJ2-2	TGTGCCAGTAGTATACCCCGGGACGGGTGGGCCGGGGAGCTGTTTTTT	CASSIPRDGWAGELFF
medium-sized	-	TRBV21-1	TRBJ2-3	TGTGCCAGCAGCAAAGTGGGGCCTTGGCGGGATACGCAGTATTTT	CASSKVGPWRDTQYF
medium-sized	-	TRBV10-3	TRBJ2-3	TGTGCCATCAGTGAGCGGAGAGAGGGGGGGCCAGATACGCAGTATTTT	CAISERREGGPDTQYF
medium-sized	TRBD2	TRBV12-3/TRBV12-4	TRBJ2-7	TGTGCCAGCAGTTTGGGGACTAGTCCTGAGCAGTACTTC	CASSLGTSPEQYF
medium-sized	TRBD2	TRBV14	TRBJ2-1	TGTGCCAGCAGCCAACAGCGGGGGGATATTCATGAGCAGTTCTTC	CASSQQRGDIHEQFF
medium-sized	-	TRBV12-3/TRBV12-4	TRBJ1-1	TGTGCCAGCAGTCCGACCGAGGCTTTCTTT	CASSPTEAFF
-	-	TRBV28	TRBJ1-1	TGTGCCAGCAAAACCCGGCAGGCAGGGTTCACTGAAGCTTTCTTT	CASKTRQAGFTEAFF
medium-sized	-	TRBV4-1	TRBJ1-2	TGCGCCAGCAGCCAATCGCCAAACCCTATCTATGGCTACACCTTC	CASSQSPNPIYGYTF
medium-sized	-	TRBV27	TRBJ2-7	TGTGCCAGCAGCCTTACGGGTCCAGCCTACGAGCAGTACTTC	CASSLTGPAYEQYF
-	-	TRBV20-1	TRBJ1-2	TGCAGTGCTAGAGATCGTAGGGGCCCAGGCTATGGTTACACCTTC	CSARDRRGPGYGYTF
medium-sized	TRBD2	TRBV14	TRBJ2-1	TGTGCCAGCAGCCAAGGACTAGGGACTAGCCTCCTCGATGAGCAGTTCTTC	CASSQGLGTSLLDEQFF
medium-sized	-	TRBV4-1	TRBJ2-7	TGCGCCAGCAGCCGGATTCTAGCGCCTACCTACGAGCAGTACTTC	CASSRILAPTYEQYF
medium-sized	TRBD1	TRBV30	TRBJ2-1	TGTGCCTGGGGGACAGGGAGCTCCTACAATGAGCAGTTCTTC	CAWGTGSSYNEQFF
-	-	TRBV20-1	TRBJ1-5	TGCAGTGCCACAATTCGGGGAAGCAATCAGCCCCAGCATTTT	CSATIRGSNQPQHF
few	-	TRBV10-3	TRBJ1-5	TGTGCCATCAGTGAGTCGGGGGATATTCAGCCCCAGCATTTT	CAISESGDIQPQHF